Listed below are T cell receptor beta chains from one sample, sequenced in a study of Ad26.COV2.S vaccination and SARS-CoV-2 variants. Profiling relied on immunoSEQ multiplex PCR, and the TCRdb table lists in-frame clones only, not all of them. This table holds about 400,000 clones, about nine tenths found once. The sequencing here drew on peripheral blood, taken in a trial of Ad26.COV2.S vaccine versus placebo. These TCRs come from a person aged 18-65 years who received the Ad26.COV2.S COVID-19 vaccine or a placebo. The conserved cysteine and the conserved F or W are not part of the CDR3 here.

j_call: TRBJ2-3; cdr3_length: 15; v_call: TRBV4-1; cdr3_aa: ASSQDGLAGFGDTQY
j_call: TRBJ2-3; cdr3_length: 12; v_call: TRBV19; cdr3_aa: ASSGAVSTDTQY
j_call: TRBJ1-1; cdr3_length: 13; v_call: TRBV7-9; cdr3_aa: ASSLAGQLNTEAF
j_call: TRBJ2-3; cdr3_length: 15; v_call: TRBV12-5; cdr3_aa: ASGLVHLEDNEDTQY
j_call: TRBJ2-7; cdr3_length: 12; v_call: TRBV6-5; cdr3_aa: ASKQLGRLYEQY
j_call: TRBJ1-5; cdr3_length: 11; v_call: TRBV7-8; cdr3_aa: ASTEGGNQPQH
j_call: TRBJ1-1; cdr3_length: 16; v_call: TRBV5-8; cdr3_aa: ASSPQGWGARGNTEAF
j_call: TRBJ2-2; cdr3_length: 14; v_call: TRBV24-1; cdr3_aa: ATSDPGRFSTGELF
j_call: TRBJ1-1; cdr3_length: 11; v_call: TRBV4-3; cdr3_aa: ASSQEEGTEAF
j_call: TRBJ1-6; cdr3_length: 12; v_call: TRBV19; cdr3_aa: ASSIWDRGSPLH
j_call: TRBJ2-7; cdr3_length: 13; v_call: TRBV6-5; cdr3_aa: ASSWVRGPSYEQY
j_call: TRBJ1-6; cdr3_length: 12; v_call: TRBV7-6; cdr3_aa: ASSLGQNNSPLH
j_call: TRBJ2-5; cdr3_length: 12; v_call: TRBV30; cdr3_aa: AWSVSESRETQY
j_call: TRBJ1-2; cdr3_length: 13; v_call: TRBV7-9; cdr3_aa: ASGVSGDNDYGYT
j_call: TRBJ2-7; cdr3_length: 11; v_call: TRBV3-1/TRBV3-2; cdr3_aa: ASSSTGGYEQY
j_call: TRBJ2-4; cdr3_length: 11; v_call: TRBV6-5; cdr3_aa: ASRSEAQNIQY